These 32 T cell receptor beta chains originate from one sample sequenced in a study of CD8 T cells in Susac syndrome. An amount of RNA that ranged from about 0.45 to 1 ug was reverse transcribed with random hexamers. A single record per CDR3 protein comes from TCRdb applying MiXCR to the immunoSEQ multiplex PCR reads. Of roughly 150,000 distinct CDR3 sequences in the sample, about 90% were seen once. Sequencing used CD4+ T cells from PBMCs. The source of these receptors is a human donor in good health.

The V gene is TRBV19, the J gene TRBJ1-1; 10 positions match TRBD1. V shed 6 bases, J shed 0 bases, and the junction held 7 bases outside the gene matches. The CDR3 consists of 16 residues. Germline CDR1 reads LNHDA; CDR2 reads SQIVND (reference sequence). The DNA for the CDR3 is TGTGCCAGTAGGTCCGGGACAGGGGTGTTGAACACTGAAGCTTTCTTT. It translates to CASRSGTGVLNTEAFF.

V is TRBV5-1 and J is TRBJ1-1, with 8 bases fitting TRBD1. The CDR3 is made up of 16 amino acids. The junction had 11 bases not matched to a gene; V was cut back by 1 base and J by 6 bases. Germline loops: CDR1 SGHRS, CDR2 YFSETQ. CDR3 in amino acids: CASSLLSGQGVAEAFF. In DNA form, the CDR3 reads TGCGCCAGCAGCTTGTTATCAGGACAGGGTGTCGCTGAAGCTTTCTTT.

The genes are TRBV7-2 and TRBJ1-2, with D possibly matching TRBD1 (5 bases). Trimming took off 5 bases at V and 7 bases at J, with 14 bases between the two ends. Germline loops: CDR1 SGHTA, CDR2 FQGNSA. The CDR3 contains 13 residues. In DNA form, the CDR3 reads TGTGCCAGCAGCCGAGGCAGGGCCGGTGGCTACACCTTC. Encoded protein: CASSRGRAGGYTF.

The chain joins TRBV6-5 to TRBJ2-5, with 7 bases fitting TRBD1. The J segment lost 6 bases and the V segment lost 8 bases, leaving 12 bases of the junction unmatched. The CDR3 contains 14 residues. Germline assignment: CDR1 MNHEY and CDR2 SVGAGI. The CDR3: CASQRSTGLQTQYF. In nucleotides, the CDR3 is TGTGCCAGCCAGAGATCGACAGGGCTGCAGACCCAGTACTTC.

This sequence joins TRBV5-1 and TRBJ2-7, with TRBD1 as a possible D gene (6 bases). CDR3 length equals 15 residues. Trimming left V 4 bases short and J 0 bases short, with 14 bases between. The germline V gene has CDR1 SGHRS and CDR2 YFSETQ. CDR3 nucleotide sequence: TGCGCCAGCAGCCCCCGACAGGACAGCTCCTACGAGCAGTACTTC. Protein sequence: CASSPRQDSSYEQYF.

V is TRBV2 and J is TRBJ2-1; 9 bases match TRBD2. CDR1 and CDR2 from the germline V gene are SNHLY and FYNNEI. CDR3 length: 17 residues. V shed 7 bases and J 2 bases; nucleotides not matched to a gene: 12. The CDR3 nucleotides are TGTGCCAGCATCGACGAAAGCGGGAGGCCTCCCTACAATGAGCAGTTCTTC. Encoded protein: CASIDESGRPPYNEQFF.

The chain uses TRBV6-2 or TRBV6-3 and TRBJ2-7, with 10 bases that match TRBD2. Per germline, CDR1 MNHEY and CDR2 SVGEGT. The CDR3 has 18 amino acids. J lost 4 bases, V lost 2 bases, and 14 bases had no gene match. CDR3 sequence reads: CASSYPIISSGSSYEQYF. In nucleotides, the CDR3 is TGTGCCAGCAGTTACCCCATAATCTCTAGCGGGAGTTCTTACGAGCAGTACTTC.

This chain links TRBV7-9 with TRBJ2-7; no firm D call. Trimming cost V 8 bases and J 2 bases, with 13 bases left between them. There are 13 residues in the CDR3. Germline assignment: CDR1 SEHNR and CDR2 FQNEAQ (reference sequence). The CDR3 loop reads CASGSVAAYEQYF. In DNA form, the CDR3 reads TGTGCCAGCGGCTCCGTGGCAGCCTACGAGCAGTACTTC.

This chain joins TRBV3-1 and TRBJ2-3, with D maybe TRBD1 (6 bases). Per the germline V gene, CDR1 is LGHDT and CDR2 is YNNKEL (reference sequence). Trimming shortened V by 4 bases and J by 2 bases, and 13 bases separated the two germline ends. This CDR3 region has 15 residues. CDR3 sequence (DNA): TGTGCCAGCAGCCTCCAGACAGGCCCCACAGATACGCAGTATTTT. Translation: CASSLQTGPTDTQYF.

This clonotype appeared once. The V gene is TRBV20-1, the J gene TRBJ2-7; 14 bases are a match to TRBD2. The CDR3 has 13 amino acids. V shed 6 bases and J 6 bases; nucleotides not matched to a gene: 4. Germline assignment: CDR1 DFQATT and CDR2 SNEGSKA (reference sequence). CDR3 DNA: TGCAGTGCCCTGGGACTAGCGGGAGTCGAGCAGTACTTC. Protein sequence: CSALGLAGVEQYF.

This clonotype appeared a single time. The chain couples TRBV14 to TRBJ1-1; D call uncertain. Germline V gene lookup returns CDR1 SGHDN and CDR2 FVKESK. With 5 bases removed from V and 2 bases from J, the gap between germline ends came to 9 bases. CDR3 length: 13 residues. In DNA, the CDR3 is TGTGCCAGCAGCACAAGCCGAAACACTGAAGCTTTCTTT. Translated: CASSTSRNTEAFF.

This chain uses TRBV10-3 with TRBJ2-5; 7 positions match TRBD2. Germline CDR1 and CDR2: ENHRY and SYGVKD. V shed 3 bases, J shed 3 bases, and the junction held 10 bases outside the gene matches. This CDR3 is built from 16 residues. As DNA, the CDR3 is TGTGCCATCAGTGATACGGCTAGCGGTTATGAAGAGACCCAGTACTTC. It yields the protein CAISDTASGYEETQYF.

Details on this clonotype: One end of the junction fails to match germline, which may point to a read error. The chain links TRBV20-1 to TRBJ2-3, with 7 bases aligning to TRBD1. This CDR3 comprises 15 residues. Germline loops: CDR1 DFQATT, CDR2 SNEGSKA (reference sequence). DNA for the CDR3: TGCAGTGCCACGTTAGCACAGGGGAAAACAGATGCGCAGTATTTT. It codes for CSATLAQGKTDAQYF.

V gene TRBV5-1 combines with J gene TRBJ2-7; the D is unclear. The CDR3 extends over 14 amino acids. V was cut by 0 bases and J by 4 bases, with 11 bases left in between. Germline V gives CDR1 SGHRS, CDR2 YFSETQ. The DNA for the CDR3 is TGCGCCAGCAGCTTGGTGGCAGGCCTATACGAGCAGTACTTC. The encoded protein is CASSLVAGLYEQYF.

The rearrangement links TRBV5-1 to TRBJ2-7; 8 nucleotides match TRBD1. After removal of 1 base from V and 3 bases from J, the junction contained 9 bases not matched to a gene. The V gene's germline CDR1 is SGHRS and CDR2 YFSETQ. This CDR3 spans 16 amino acids. This CDR3 reads CASSLTPGQVFYEQYF. The CDR3 DNA is TGCGCCAGCAGCTTGACACCGGGACAGGTCTTCTACGAGCAGTACTTC. Filled out from reference TRBV5-1 and TRBJ2-7, the complete variable domain reads KAGVTQTPRYLIKTRGQQVTLSCSPISGHRSVSWYQQTPGQGLQFLFEYFSETQRNKGNFPGRFSGRQFSNSRSEMNVSTLELGDSALYLCASSLTPGQVFYEQYFGPGTRLTVT.

As for this clonotype: One end of the junction fails to match germline, which may point to a read error. V is TRBV20-1 and J is TRBJ1-1, with TRBD1 matching 7 bases. CDR1 is DFQATT, CDR2 SNEGSKA, per germline (reference sequence). The CDR3 spans 13 residues. In nucleotides, the CDR3 is TGCAGTGCGCAGACAGGGACCCACACTGAAGTTTTCTTT. Protein sequence: CSAQTGTHTEVFF.

This clonotype was found once. The V call is TRBV2, the J call TRBJ2-1; D ambiguous. This CDR3 has 13 residues. Germline CDR1 SNHLY, CDR2 FYNNEI. V lost 3 bases to trimming and J lost 8 bases, with 11 bases between them. The CDR3 nucleotides read TGTGCCAGCAGTGAGTCAGGTTCCCATGAGCAGTTCTTC. Translating it yields CASSESGSHEQFF.

The chain has TRBV29-1 and TRBJ2-7; 8 bases are shared with TRBD1. Germline V gene lookup returns CDR1 SQVTM and CDR2 ANQGSEA. The CDR3 runs 14 residues. V lost 0 bases to trimming and J lost 5 bases; unmatched junction nucleotides: 6. CDR3 DNA sequence: TGCAGCGTTGAAGATCCGGGACAGGCCCACGAGCAGTACTTC. This sequence encodes CSVEDPGQAHEQYF.

The chain uses TRBV28 and TRBJ2-7; 7 bases agree with TRBD2. V shed 6 bases and J 2 bases; nucleotides not matched to a gene: 7. Germline CDR1 is MDHEN and CDR2 is SYDVKM. The CDR3 length is 14 residues. In DNA form, the CDR3 reads TGTGCCAGCAGCCGCCCGGGGGGAACCTACGAGCAGTACTTC. This sequence encodes CASSRPGGTYEQYF.

V usage is TRBV7-7 and J usage is TRBJ2-1; 12 nucleotides agree with TRBD2. The J segment lost 8 bases and the V segment lost 5 bases, leaving 13 bases of the junction unmatched. Germline V gene data show CDR1 as SSHAT and CDR2 as FNYEAQ (reference sequence). The CDR3 contains 17 residues. CDR3 nucleotide sequence: TGTGCCAGCAGCCCAGGACTAGCGGGGCCCAGGAGGGATGAGCAGTTCTTC. As protein: CASSPGLAGPRRDEQFF.

The chain combines TRBV20-1 with TRBJ2-7, with TRBD2 identical over 7 bases. The V segment lost 1 base and the J segment 6 bases; nucleotides outside the gene matches: 3. This CDR3 is built from 12 residues. In germline, CDR1 is DFQATT, CDR2 SNEGSKA (reference sequence). CDR3 loop: CSARGLAFEQYF. The CDR3 DNA follows: TGCAGTGCTAGAGGACTAGCCTTCGAGCAGTACTTC.

CDR3 residues: CASSLDYTSTDTQYF. The CDR3 DNA sequence: TGTGCCAGCAGCTTGGACTACACTAGCACAGATACGCAGTATTTT. V usage is TRBV5-8 and J usage is TRBJ2-3; D is undetermined. The germline V and J ends were trimmed by 0 bases and 0 bases, with 8 bases remaining between them. The germline V gene encodes CDR1 SGHTS and CDR2 YDEGEE. The CDR3 loop spans 15 amino acids. The full variable domain, in which reference TRBV5-8 and TRBJ2-3 provide the parts outside the CDR3, is EAGVTQSPTHLIKTRGQQATLRCSPISGHTSVYWYQQALGLGLQFLLWYDEGEERNRGNFPPRFSGRQFPNYSSELNVNALELEDSALYLCASSLDYTSTDTQYFGPGTRLTVL.

This chain uses TRBV5-1 with TRBJ2-5; D is unclear. CDR3 length: 15 amino acids. Germline V gene lookup returns CDR1 SGHRS and CDR2 YFSETQ. Trimming removed 3 bases at V and 3 bases at J, with 15 bases between. The CDR3 spells CASSYYRAKEETQYF. The CDR3 coding sequence is TGCGCCAGCAGCTATTACCGGGCCAAAGAAGAGACCCAGTACTTC.

This clonotype was counted once. The chain carries TRBV10-3 and TRBJ2-1; D may be TRBD1 or TRBD2 (6 bases each). CDR1 and CDR2 (germline): ENHRY, SYGVKD. The ends were cut back, 2 bases at V and 12 bases at J, with 17 bases in the middle. The length of the CDR3 is 14 residues. The CDR3 loop reads CAISEDPGAKVQFF. The DNA of the CDR3 is TGTGCCATCAGTGAGGATCCGGGGGCTAAGGTGCAGTTCTTC.

The chain is built from TRBV12-3 or TRBV12-4 and TRBJ2-1; 7 nucleotides line up with TRBD2. The CDR3 extends over 13 amino acids. J lost 8 bases, V lost 4 bases, and 5 bases had no gene match. In nucleotides, the CDR3 is TGTGCCAGCAGTTCCTGGGGAGGGCATGAGCAGTTCTTC. Translating it yields CASSSWGGHEQFF.

The CDR3 region is CATSDPSRAGTDTQYF. CDR3 sequence (DNA): TGTGCCACCAGTGACCCTTCCCGGGCAGGCACAGATACGCAGTATTTT. This rearrangement joins TRBV24-1 to TRBJ2-3; D is ambiguous. CDR1 and CDR2 (germline): KGHDR, SFDVKD. Trimming took 4 bases from V and 1 from J, leaving 14 bases between them. The CDR3 is 16 amino acids.

The chain employs TRBV2 and TRBJ2-7; 9 bases agree with TRBD1. Losses at the gene ends were 4 bases for V and 3 bases for J; bases not matched to a gene: 7. The CDR3 extends over 15 amino acids. The germline CDR1 and CDR2 sequences are SNHLY and FYNNEI. The chain's CDR3 is CASSGTGAPLYEQYF. In DNA form, the CDR3 reads TGTGCCAGCAGTGGGACAGGGGCGCCCCTCTACGAGCAGTACTTC. Together with reference TRBV2 and TRBJ2-7, the CDR3 gives the full variable domain: EPEVTQTPSHQVTQMGQEVILRCVPISNHLYFYWYRQILGQKVEFLVSFYNNEISEKSEIFDDQFSVERPDGSNFTLKIRSTKLEDSAMYFCASSGTGAPLYEQYFGPGTRLTVT.

The genes are TRBV7-2 and TRBJ1-5; D gene ambiguous. The CDR3 has 12 residues. Germline loops: CDR1 SGHTA, CDR2 FQGNSA. Trimming removed 5 bases from V and 7 bases from J, with 9 bases in between. The CDR3, as DNA: TGTGCCAGCAGCCCAAGTACGCAGCCCCAGCATTTT. It codes for CASSPSTQPQHF. Full variable domain (missing parts from reference TRBV7-2 and TRBJ1-5): GAGVSQSPSNKVTEKGKDVELRCDPISGHTALYWYRQSLGQGLEFLIYFQGNSAPDKSGLPSDRFSAERTGGSVSTLTIQRTQQEDSAVYLCASSPSTQPQHFGDGTRLSIL.

The chain has TRBV13 and TRBJ1-6; a possible D gene is TRBD1 (6 bases). The CDR3 covers 14 residues. Germline CDR1 and CDR2: PRHDT and FYEKMQ (reference sequence). V shed 3 bases and J shed 9 bases, with 12 bases lying between them. The CDR3 sequence: CASSLGHPGSPLHF. DNA of the CDR3: TGTGCCAGCAGCTTGGGACATCCAGGTTCACCCCTCCACTTT.

The chain uses TRBV27 and TRBJ1-5, with D unresolved. V lost 8 bases to trimming and J lost 3 bases, with 8 bases between them. In germline, CDR1 is MNHEY, CDR2 SMNVEV (reference sequence). The CDR3 extends over 12 amino acids. This CDR3 is CASGDYNQPQHF. The DNA of the CDR3 is TGTGCCAGCGGGGATTACAATCAGCCCCAGCATTTT.

This clonotype was seen a few times. The CDR3 sequence is CASSRTGSRAYEQYF. The CDR3 DNA reads TGTGCCAGCAGTCGCACAGGGAGCCGTGCCTACGAGCAGTACTTC. V is TRBV6-1 and J is TRBJ2-7, with D maybe TRBD1 (6 bases). This CDR3 contains 15 residues. Trimming removed 5 bases from V and 2 bases from J, with 16 bases in between. Germline CDR1 MNHNS, CDR2 SASEGT.

This rearrangement joins TRBV7-2 to TRBJ2-4; D might be TRBD2 (6 bases). Trimming pared 3 bases from V and 14 bases from J, leaving 23 bases between. The length of the CDR3 is 15 residues. Germline CDR1 is SGHTA and CDR2 is FQGNSA. The CDR3 is CASSLAKYHGSREYF. The CDR3 nucleotides are TGTGCCAGCAGCTTGGCCAAATACCACGGGAGTAGGGAGTACTTC.